Shown below are 21 T cell receptor beta chains from a single sample sequenced in a study of molecular identifiers for immune sequencing clone quantification. TCRdb reprocessed the PCR reads with MiXCR, giving one entry per CDR3 protein. The data hold 300,000 to 400,000 distinct CDR3 sequences, with about a fifth observed a single time. Material: naive CD8+ T cells from blood, with Jurkat cell RNA spiked in. Subset of the sample: FACS-sorted CD8+CD4-CCR7+CD45RA+ naive T cells. All receptors derive from a human donor in good health. Some libraries in this study had Jurkat cell RNA spiked in.

Note on this clonotype: One base away lies a much larger clone, so this may be a sequencing read error. The chain employs TRBV12-3 or TRBV12-4 and TRBJ1-4, with D unresolved. This CDR3 contains 15 residues. Trimming cost V 8 bases and J 7 bases, with 20 bases left between them. The CDR3 nucleotides read TGTGCCAGCGGCACCCTGGGAGTTGTGGGTGAAAAACTGTTTTTT. Protein sequence: CASGTLGVVGEKLFF.

For this clonotype: The junction does not match germline at one end; this may be a read error. The chain has TRBV27 and TRBJ1-6; unclear D gene. CDR1 is MNHEY, CDR2 SMNVEV, per germline (reference sequence). The CDR3 totals 12 residues. The CDR3, as DNA: TGTGCCAGCAGTTTGGCAAATTTACCCCTCCACTTT. This encodes CASSLANLPLHF.

This clonotype has at least ten counts. The chain combines TRBV27 with TRBJ1-6; no clear D gene. From germline, CDR1 is MNHEY and CDR2 SMNVEV (reference sequence). This CDR3 has 15 amino acids. V was cut by 5 bases and J by 7 bases, with 15 bases left in between. CDR3 nucleotide sequence: TGTGCCAGCAGTCCCCACGACGCCAGCAATTCACCCCTCCACTTT. It translates to CASSPHDASNSPLHF.

This clonotype appeared a few times. V is TRBV19 and J is TRBJ1-1; no reliable D call. V lost 3 bases and J 1 base, leaving 6 bases between the germline ends. The CDR3 extends over 13 amino acids. Germline V gene lookup returns CDR1 LNHDA and CDR2 SQIVND (reference sequence). DNA for the CDR3: TGTGCCAGTAGTATCGAGCGGAACACTGAAGCTTTCTTT. It translates to CASSIERNTEAFF.

This clonotype was seen repeatedly, ten times or more. This chain joins TRBV6-2 or TRBV6-3 and TRBJ1-1; 8 bases match TRBD1. The CDR3 is 13 amino acids. The trim removed 4 bases at V and 6 bases at J, leaving 4 bases unmatched. Germline assignment: CDR1 MNHEY and CDR2 SVGEGT. CDR3 residues: CASSSTGAPEAFF. CDR3 nucleotide sequence: TGTGCCAGCAGTTCGACAGGGGCCCCTGAAGCTTTCTTT.

The rearrangement joins TRBV7-9 to TRBJ2-7; D remains unclear. In germline, CDR1 is SEHNR, CDR2 FQNEAQ (reference sequence). The CDR3 extends over 15 amino acids. The ends were cut back, 5 bases at V and 5 bases at J, with 19 bases in the middle. The CDR3 region has the DNA TGTGCCAGCAGCCTTTCGACCCCAGTAGACCACGAGCAGTACTTC. It encodes CASSLSTPVDHEQYF.

This chain links TRBV13 with TRBJ1-2; 8 bases are a match to TRBD1. With V trimmed by 1 base and J by 3 bases, 10 bases remained unmatched. The CDR3 runs 17 residues. Germline CDR1 PRHDT, CDR2 FYEKMQ (reference sequence). Here the CDR3 reads CASSLASLPGQDYGYTF. The CDR3 region has the DNA TGTGCCAGCAGCTTAGCCAGTCTCCCGGGACAGGACTATGGCTACACCTTC.

This clonotype was picked up many times. This chain connects TRBV28 to TRBJ1-6; D is ambiguous. CDR1 is MDHEN and CDR2 is SYDVKM in the germline V gene. Trimming stripped 3 bases from V and 0 bases from J, with 9 bases between. The CDR3 length is 16 residues. CDR3 DNA: TGTGCCAGCAGTTTGGGGAAAACCTCCTATAATTCACCCCTCCACTTT. This sequence encodes CASSLGKTSYNSPLHF.

This clonotype was detected ten times or more. As DNA, the CDR3 is TGCAGTGCGATGAATAGCGGGGGATTCGACGAGCAGTACTTC. It is translated as CSAMNSGGFDEQYF. V and J are TRBV20-1 and TRBJ2-7, with TRBD2 matching over 9 bases. Trimming cost V 6 bases and J 5 bases; bases outside gene matches: 11. The germline gives CDR1 DFQATT, CDR2 SNEGSKA (reference sequence). This CDR3 is 14 amino acids long.

This clonotype was recorded a few times. This chain joins TRBV12-3 or TRBV12-4 and TRBJ2-7; D remains unclear. The CDR3 extends over 13 amino acids. Deletions cut 6 bases from V and 3 bases from J, with 12 bases between. Here the CDR3 DNA reads TGTGCCAGCAGGGCGTCCGGAGTCTACGAGCAGTACTTC. Its protein is CASRASGVYEQYF.

Points on this clonotype: A much larger clone differs by one base, so this may be a read error. The CDR3 spells CASSPRAVQPQHF. The CDR3 nucleotides are TGTGCCAGCAGCCCCCGAGCAGTTCAGCCCCAGCATTTT. This sequence joins TRBV16 and TRBJ1-5; D gene unclear. Looked up from germline, CDR1 is KGHSY and CDR2 is FQNENV. The germline V and J ends were trimmed by 4 bases and 6 bases, with 10 bases remaining between them. The CDR3 length is 13 residues.

This clonotype came up many times. The chain joins TRBV5-6 to TRBJ1-1; no clear D. This CDR3 has 15 residues. V lost 0 bases and J lost 4, with 13 bases in between. Per the germline V gene, CDR1 is SGHDT and CDR2 is YYEEEE. The CDR3 spells CASSLGRAVVTEAFF. The CDR3 nucleotides read TGTGCCAGCAGCTTGGGGCGGGCCGTGGTCACTGAAGCTTTCTTT.

This clonotype was counted ten times or more. The J gene is TRBJ2-7, the V gene TRBV4-3; D tentatively reads TRBD1 or TRBD2 (7 bases each). CDR3 length: 16 amino acids. V lost 0 bases and J lost 2, with 14 bases in between. Germline loops: CDR1 LGHNA, CDR2 YSLEER. In DNA form, the CDR3 reads TGCGCCAGCAGCCAAGATAGGGCAGGGGGGGCCTACGAGCAGTACTTC. Amino acids: CASSQDRAGGAYEQYF.

V usage is TRBV4-3 and J usage is TRBJ2-7; 9 bases map to TRBD2. From germline, CDR1 is LGHNA and CDR2 YSLEER. The CDR3 contains 14 residues. V was pared by 3 bases and J by 6 bases, with 6 bases of the junction left unmatched. DNA of the CDR3: TGCGCCAGCAGCCAGGGACTAGCTCTTGCCGAGCAGTACTTC. Protein: CASSQGLALAEQYF.

In the case of this clonotype: A much larger clone sits a single nucleotide away, making a read error possible. V usage is TRBV9 and J usage is TRBJ2-3; 11 bases are a match to TRBD2. Germline lookup yields CDR1 SGDLS and CDR2 YYNGEE. This CDR3 has 15 residues. CDR3 in amino acids: CAGSAIAGGPDTQYF. The DNA of the CDR3 is TGTGCCGGCAGCGCAATAGCGGGGGGGCCAGATACGCAGTATTTT.

The chain is built from TRBV23-1 and TRBJ1-4; perhaps TRBD1 as D (6 bases). TRBV23-1 is an ORF, and what it does is uncertain. V was shortened by 2 bases and J by 5 bases, with 12 bases between the two germline ends. The CDR3 has 15 amino acids. As DNA, the CDR3 is TGCGCCAGCAGTCAAGGGGACAACTTCAATGAAAAACTGTTTTTT. This translates into CASSQGDNFNEKLFF.

This clonotype was picked up many times. The chain carries TRBV23-1 and TRBJ2-1, with no clear D. TRBV23-1 has ORF status, its function being uncertain. V lost 4 bases, J lost 6 bases, and 10 bases lay in between. This CDR3 is 13 amino acids long. The CDR3 protein is CASSPFDPNEQFF. The DNA of the CDR3 is TGCGCCAGCAGTCCCTTCGATCCCAATGAGCAGTTCTTC.

As concerns this clonotype: This may arise from a read error, as a much more abundant clone is one base away. This sequence joins TRBV28 and TRBJ2-7, with a possible D match to TRBD2 (6 bases). This CDR3 has 14 residues. V shed 2 bases and J shed 7 bases, with 15 bases lying between them. The germline V gene encodes CDR1 MDHEN and CDR2 SYDVKM. CDR3 sequence: CASSLGVRLAEQYF. Here the CDR3 DNA reads TGTGCCAGCAGTTTAGGGGTTCGGCTAGCGGAGCAGTACTTC.

This clonotype was observed many times. Sequence at one end of the junction differs from germline and may be a read error. This chain connects TRBV3-1 to TRBJ1-5; 10 nucleotides align to TRBD1. The CDR3 length is 16 residues. CDR1 and CDR2 from the germline V gene are LGHDT and YNNKEL (reference sequence). CDR3 sequence reads: CASSKEGQGYNQPQHF. Here the CDR3 DNA reads TGTGCCAGCAGCAAAGAGGGACAGGGGTACAATCAGCCCCAGCATTTT.

This clonotype has a count of ten or more. The chain couples TRBV30 to TRBJ2-3; D is possibly TRBD1 (5 bases). The CDR3 is made up of 12 amino acids. The germline V gene has CDR1 GTSNPN and CDR2 SVGIG (reference sequence). Trimming cost V 3 bases and J 4 bases, with 8 bases left between them. The CDR3: CAWSRQSDTQYF. In DNA, the CDR3 is TGTGCCTGGAGCCGACAGTCAGATACGCAGTATTTT.

In regard to this clonotype: Possible read error: a much larger clone is one base away. The rearrangement uses TRBV19 and TRBJ2-1; no definite D call. The germline gives CDR1 LNHDA, CDR2 SQIVND (reference sequence). The CDR3 consists of 16 residues. With 3 bases removed from V and 2 bases from J, the gap between germline ends came to 14 bases. The CDR3 region has the DNA TGTGCCAGTAGTATGTCGGCGGAACAAGCCTACAATGAGCAGTTCTTC. Its protein is CASSMSAEQAYNEQFF. Complete variable domain (other parts from reference TRBV19 and TRBJ2-1): DGGITQSPKYLFRKEGQNVTLSCEQNLNHDAMYWYRQDPGQGLRLIYYSQIVNDFQKGDIAEGYSVSREKKESFPLTVTSAQKNPTAFYLCASSMSAEQAYNEQFFGPGTRLTVL.